One and the same sample provided the 15 T cell receptor beta chains below, sequenced in a study of T cells in Graves' hyperthyroidism and ophthalmopathy. What was amplified from RNA transcripts were TCR beta CDR3 regions. A first-round RT-PCR of the TCR CDR3 used the HTBI primer set. A single record per CDR3 protein comes from TCRdb applying MiXCR to the multiplex PCR reads. The data show approximately 600,000 distinct CDR3 sequences, about a sixth seen once. The sequenced material came from blood. These receptors originate from a woman aged 25 to 39 with Graves' hyperthyroidism.

The CDR3 region has the DNA TGCGCCAGCAGCCAAGCGGATAGAGAGCAGTACTTC. It encodes CASSQADREQYF. The rearrangement joins TRBV4-1 to TRBJ2-5; D remains ambiguous. CDR1 is MGHRA, CDR2 YSYEKL, per germline. The CDR3 length is 12 residues. V lost 1 base to trimming and J lost 11 bases, with 11 bases between them.

Ten or more counts support this clonotype. The chain combines TRBV28 with TRBJ1-1; D unresolved. Germline values: CDR1 MDHEN, CDR2 SYDVKM. The CDR3 is 12 residues long. Trimming shortened V by 5 bases and J by 5 bases, and 9 bases separated the two germline ends. The CDR3 bases are TGTGCCAGCAGTCCCAGAAGGACTGAAGCTTTCTTT. It is translated as CASSPRRTEAFF.

This clonotype was seen many times. This chain joins TRBV2 and TRBJ2-3, with 8 bases aligning to TRBD2. The trim removed 9 bases at V and 2 bases at J, leaving 7 bases unmatched. This CDR3 is 14 amino acids long. The germline gives CDR1 SNHLY, CDR2 FYNNEI. CDR3: CASVSGTYTDTQYF. CDR3 nucleotide sequence: TGTGCCAGTGTTAGCGGGACTTACACAGATACGCAGTATTTT.

This clonotype was counted at least ten times. CDR3 residues: CASSPEVRREGYNEQFF. DNA for the CDR3: TGTGCCAGCAGCCCGGAGGTTCGCAGGGAGGGCTACAATGAGCAGTTCTTC. The V call is TRBV5-5, the J call TRBJ2-1, with 7 bases matching TRBD2. CDR1 is SGHKS and CDR2 is YYEKEE in the germline V gene (reference sequence). V lost 4 bases to trimming and J lost 3 bases; unmatched junction nucleotides: 13. This CDR3 is built from 17 residues.

Ten or more counts support this clonotype. The rearrangement links TRBV28 to TRBJ2-7; 8 bases agree with TRBD1. Per the germline V gene, CDR1 is MDHEN and CDR2 is SYDVKM. V dropped 6 bases and J dropped 4; count of bases not matched to a gene: 5. The CDR3 has 13 residues. CDR3 sequence: CASRPGQDYEQYF. Written as DNA, the CDR3 is TGTGCCAGCAGGCCGGGACAGGATTACGAGCAGTACTTC.

This clonotype has a handful of counts. This rearrangement joins TRBV5-6 to TRBJ1-1; 11 bases match TRBD1. Germline CDR1 reads SGHDT; CDR2 reads YYEEEE. The length of the CDR3 is 16 residues. Trimming at V came to 3 bases and at J to 1 base, leaving 5 bases not matched to a gene. The CDR3 nucleotides are TGTGCCAGCAGCTCATGGACAGGGGGCAAGAACACTGAAGCTTTCTTT. It translates to CASSSWTGGKNTEAFF.

This clonotype was recorded at least ten times. This sequence joins TRBV15 and TRBJ2-7; D unresolved. V shed 1 base and J shed 1 base, with 8 bases lying between them. Looked up from germline, CDR1 is LNHNV and CDR2 is YYDKDF (reference sequence). This CDR3 region has 14 residues. Written as DNA, the CDR3 is TGTGCCACCAGCAGAGTGCCAGTTTCCTACGAGCAGTACTTC. Amino acid sequence: CATSRVPVSYEQYF.

The table lists this clonotype with a few counts. The V gene is TRBV20-1, the J gene TRBJ2-7, with D maybe TRBD2 (7 bases). Germline V gene sequence: CDR1 DFQATT, CDR2 SNEGSKA (reference sequence). Trimming removed 0 bases from V and 7 bases from J, with 16 bases in between. The CDR3 length is 14 residues. CDR3 residues: CSARDLMGGGEQYF. Here the CDR3 DNA reads TGCAGTGCTAGAGATCTGATGGGAGGGGGTGAGCAGTACTTC.

CDR3 sequence: CASSSSRDTGLYGYTF. The CDR3 nucleotides read TGTGCCAGCAGCTCGAGCCGGGACACCGGATTGTATGGCTACACCTTC. The rearrangement joins TRBV7-9 to TRBJ1-2; D may be TRBD1 (6 bases). With 4 bases removed from V and 5 bases from J, the gap between germline ends came to 20 bases. This CDR3 region has 16 residues. Looked up from germline, CDR1 is SEHNR and CDR2 is FQNEAQ (reference sequence). The whole variable domain, filled in from reference TRBV7-9 and TRBJ1-2, reads DTGVSQNPRHKITKRGQNVTFRCDPISEHNRLYWYRQTLGQGPEFLTYFQNEAQLEKSRLLSDRFSAERPKGSFSTLEIQRTEQGDSAMYLCASSSSRDTGLYGYTFGSGTRLTVV.

The rearrangement links TRBV19 to TRBJ1-6; TRBD1 matches at 12 bases. Germline CDR1 LNHDA, CDR2 SQIVND (reference sequence). The CDR3 covers 15 residues. The V gene end was trimmed by 8 bases and the J gene end by 10 bases; junction bases not matched to a gene: 9. The CDR3 loop is CASAIGGQGASPLHF. CDR3 in DNA: TGTGCCAGTGCAATAGGGGGACAGGGGGCATCACCCCTCCACTTT. The entire variable domain, with the rest obtained from reference TRBV19 and TRBJ1-6, is as follows: DGGITQSPKYLFRKEGQNVTLSCEQNLNHDAMYWYRQDPGQGLRLIYYSQIVNDFQKGDIAEGYSVSREKKESFPLTVTSAQKNPTAFYLCASAIGGQGASPLHFGNGTRLTVT.

The chain joins TRBV19 to TRBJ2-3; 12 positions agree with TRBD2. Germline values: CDR1 LNHDA, CDR2 SQIVND (reference sequence). V trimming: 9 bases; J trimming: 5 bases; junction bases outside the gene matches: 18. This CDR3 comprises 18 residues. This chain's CDR3 is CASSPGLAGGPRGDTQYF. The CDR3 bases are TGTGCCAGCTCACCCGGGCTAGCGGGAGGGCCCCGTGGAGATACGCAGTATTTT.

J is TRBJ1-2 and V is TRBV13, with TRBD1 matching 8 bases. V was clipped by 0 bases and J by 8 bases; unmatched bases: 2. The germline gives CDR1 PRHDT, CDR2 FYEKMQ (reference sequence). The CDR3 totals 13 residues. CDR3: CASSLGDREGYTF. In DNA, the CDR3 is TGTGCCAGCAGCTTAGGGGACAGGGAGGGCTACACCTTC.

This clonotype was seen only a few times. The genes are TRBV29-1 and TRBJ1-1, with D uncertain. The CDR3 totals 11 residues. CDR1 and CDR2 (germline): SQVTM, ANQGSEA. V was trimmed by 1 base and J by 7 bases, leaving 7 bases between them. CDR3 loop: CSVEGRGEAFF. CDR3 nucleotide sequence: TGCAGCGTTGAAGGACGCGGTGAAGCTTTCTTT.

To note about this clonotype: This may come from a read error, since a much larger clone is one base off. V gene TRBV20-1 combines with J gene TRBJ2-5; tentatively, D is TRBD1 (6 bases). The end of the DNA fits TRBJ2-1 better, so the J call may be wrong. Germline-derived CDR1 and CDR2 are DFQATT and SNEGSKA (reference sequence). CDR3 length: 14 residues. CDR3 in amino acids: CSAREQGYQETQFF. In nucleotides, the CDR3 is TGCAGTGCTAGAGAACAGGGTTACCAAGAGACCCAGTTCTTC.

This clonotype was seen many times. The chain combines TRBV15 with TRBJ1-5; D gene ambiguous. In germline, CDR1 is LNHNV, CDR2 YYDKDF (reference sequence). The CDR3 covers 17 residues. The V end was cut by 5 bases, the J end by 2 bases, with 19 bases between. Here the CDR3 DNA reads TGTGCCACCAGCCTTTATCCCTCAGGCATGGGCAATCAGCCCCAGCATTTT. The encoded protein is CATSLYPSGMGNQPQHF.